This TCR beta chain originates from a study of siplizumab effects on memory and regulatory T cells. Study observations and caveats: The mean Treg-derived percentage of mappable alloreactive CD4+ clones was about 70% with siplizumab compared with about 27% in controls. Naive T cells apparently outstripped memory cells in diversity and seemed major alloresponse contributors. Phenotypic classification as naive or memory proved unattainable for roughly 75-96% of proliferating CD4+ or CD8+ clones.

In the case of this clone: Its antigen is unknown.

The V gene end was trimmed by 0 bases and the J gene end by 9 bases; junction bases not matched to a gene: 8. The germline CDR1 and CDR2 sequences are SGDLS and YYNGEE. The CDR3 spans 16 residues. Repertoires were generated with immunoSEQ multiplex PCR, while TCRdb's copy carries only in-frame clones and drops some. The sample gives about 110,000 clones, about 91% of which show up once; 0.75% is in the top ten. This TCR was sampled from a human donor in good health. Sample: Tregs sorted from blood. The chain uses TRBV9 and TRBJ2-1; 11 bases match TRBD2. CDR3 region: CASSVDLASGRPEQFF. In nucleotides, the CDR3 is TGTGCCAGCAGCGTAGATCTGGCTAGCGGGAGGCCTGAGCAGTTCTTC.